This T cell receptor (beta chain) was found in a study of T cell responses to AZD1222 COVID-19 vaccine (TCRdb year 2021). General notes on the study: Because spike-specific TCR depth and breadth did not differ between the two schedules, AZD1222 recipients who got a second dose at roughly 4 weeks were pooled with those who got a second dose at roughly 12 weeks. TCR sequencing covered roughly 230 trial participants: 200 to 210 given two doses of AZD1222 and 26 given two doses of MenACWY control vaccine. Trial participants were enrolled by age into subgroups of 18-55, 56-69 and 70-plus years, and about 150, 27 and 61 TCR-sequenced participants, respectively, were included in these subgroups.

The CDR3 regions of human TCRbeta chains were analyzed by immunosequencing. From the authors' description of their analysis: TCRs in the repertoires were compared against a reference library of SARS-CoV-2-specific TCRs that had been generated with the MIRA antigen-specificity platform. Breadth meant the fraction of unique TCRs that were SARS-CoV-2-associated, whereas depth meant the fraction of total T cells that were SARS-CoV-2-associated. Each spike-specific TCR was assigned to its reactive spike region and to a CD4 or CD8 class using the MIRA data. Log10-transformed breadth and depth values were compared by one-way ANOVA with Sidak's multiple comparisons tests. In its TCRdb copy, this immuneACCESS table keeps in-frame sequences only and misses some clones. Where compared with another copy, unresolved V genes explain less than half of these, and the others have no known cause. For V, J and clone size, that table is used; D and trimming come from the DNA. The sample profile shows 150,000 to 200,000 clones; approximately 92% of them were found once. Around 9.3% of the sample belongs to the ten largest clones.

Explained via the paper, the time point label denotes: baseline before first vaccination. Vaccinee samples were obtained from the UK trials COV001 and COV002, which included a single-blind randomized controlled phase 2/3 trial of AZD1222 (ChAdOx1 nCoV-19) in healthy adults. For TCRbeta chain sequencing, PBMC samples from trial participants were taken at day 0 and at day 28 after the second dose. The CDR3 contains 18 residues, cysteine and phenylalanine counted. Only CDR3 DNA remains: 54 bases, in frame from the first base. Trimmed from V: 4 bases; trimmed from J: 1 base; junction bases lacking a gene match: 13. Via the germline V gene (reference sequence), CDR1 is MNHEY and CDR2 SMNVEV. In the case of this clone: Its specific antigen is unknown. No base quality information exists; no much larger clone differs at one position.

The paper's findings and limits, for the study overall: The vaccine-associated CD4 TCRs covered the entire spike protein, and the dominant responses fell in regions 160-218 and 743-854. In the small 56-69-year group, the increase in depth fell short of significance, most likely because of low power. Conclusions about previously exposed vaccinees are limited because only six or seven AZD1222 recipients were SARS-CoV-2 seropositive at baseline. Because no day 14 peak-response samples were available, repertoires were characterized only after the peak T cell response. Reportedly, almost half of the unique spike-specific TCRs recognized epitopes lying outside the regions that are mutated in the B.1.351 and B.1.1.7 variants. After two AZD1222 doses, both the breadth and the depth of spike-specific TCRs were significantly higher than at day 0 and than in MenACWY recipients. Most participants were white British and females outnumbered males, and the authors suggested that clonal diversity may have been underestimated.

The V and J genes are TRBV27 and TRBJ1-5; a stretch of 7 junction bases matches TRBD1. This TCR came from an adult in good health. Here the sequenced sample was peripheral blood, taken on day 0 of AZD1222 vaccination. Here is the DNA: TGTGCCAGCAGTTGGGCCTGGACAGGAGCCCTCAGCAATCAGCCCCAGCATTTT. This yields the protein CASSWAWTGALSNQPQHF.